The 19 T cell receptor beta chains below all came from one sample that was sequenced in a study of CD8+ T cells in alopecia areata. After isolation, RNA underwent reverse transcription to generate cDNA as the sequencing template. TCRdb's table, derived via immunoSEQ multiplex PCR, lists solely in-frame clones and lacks some. Of about 140,000 clones in the sample, 40% to 55% were seen once. The source material was CD4+ T cells sorted from blood, sampled at week 0. The source is a human donor with alopecia areata.

The rearrangement uses TRBV29-1 and TRBJ2-7; perhaps D is TRBD1 or TRBD2 (5 bases each). With 4 bases removed from V and 5 bases from J, the gap between germline ends came to 18 bases. The CDR3 runs 14 residues. Germline CDR1 is SQVTM and CDR2 is ANQGSEA. The CDR3 region has the DNA TGCAGCGTTGGTCTTGGGGGAGCATCCCACGAGCAGTACTTC. Its protein is CSVGLGGASHEQYF.

The chain recombines TRBV29-1 with TRBJ1-1, with a tentative D call TRBD1 (5 bases). V was clipped by 6 bases and J by 4 bases, with 12 bases between them. CDR1 and CDR2 (germline): SQVTM, ANQGSEA. This CDR3 is 12 amino acids long. Here the CDR3 DNA reads TGCAGCGTAAGGGTTGGGACCACTGAAGCTTTCTTT. This codes for CSVRVGTTEAFF. The full variable domain, completed using reference TRBV29-1 and TRBJ1-1, is SAVISQKPSRDICQRGTSLTIQCQVDSQVTMMFWYRQQPGQSLTLIATANQGSEATYESGFVIDKFPISRPNLTFSTLTVSNMSPEDSSIYLCSVRVGTTEAFFGQGTRLTVV.

The J gene is TRBJ2-7, the V gene TRBV30; tentatively, D is TRBD1 (6 bases). Trimming left V 5 bases short and J 5 bases short, with 16 bases between. The germline CDR1 and CDR2 sequences are GTSNPN and SVGIG (reference sequence). This CDR3 has 13 amino acids. CDR3 DNA sequence: TGTGCCTGGGCTGGACAGAGTGCCAACGAGCAGTACTTC. Translated, it gives CAWAGQSANEQYF.

This rearrangement joins TRBV15 to TRBJ2-6; no reliable D call. Between the trimmed V and J ends, which lost 3 bases and 4 bases, there was a span of 4 bases. The germline V gene has CDR1 LNHNV and CDR2 YYDKDF (reference sequence). This CDR3 is built from 13 residues. In nucleotides, the CDR3 is TGTGCCACCAGCAGTCCCGGGGCCAACGTCCTGACTTTC. Residues: CATSSPGANVLTF.

The V call is TRBV2, the J call TRBJ2-7; 11 bases are shared with TRBD2. The CDR3 totals 14 residues. Per the germline V gene, CDR1 is SNHLY and CDR2 is FYNNEI. Unmatched junction bases numbered 3, after V lost 6 bases and J lost 2 bases. CDR3 DNA: TGTGCCAGCAGCCTAGCGGGAGGCACCTACGAGCAGTACTTC. It specifies CASSLAGGTYEQYF.

V is TRBV15 and J is TRBJ2-5, with D maybe TRBD1 (6 bases). Between the trimmed V and J ends, which lost 2 bases and 2 bases, there was a span of 9 bases. CDR1 and CDR2 (germline): LNHNV, YYDKDF (reference sequence). This CDR3 comprises 14 residues. The CDR3 sequence: CATSRTRGQETQYF. The CDR3 DNA follows: TGTGCCACCAGCAGAACTAGGGGGCAAGAGACCCAGTACTTC.

This clone was seen repeatedly, ten times or more. J is TRBJ1-5 and V is TRBV18, with TRBD1 as a possible D gene (5 bases). The germline V gene encodes CDR1 KGHSH and CDR2 LQKENI. The CDR3 has 15 amino acids. The V gene lost 2 bases and the J gene lost 4 bases, with 12 bases spanning the gap. DNA of the CDR3: TGTGCCAGCTCACCAGGGGCACCCACAAATCAGCCCCAGCATTTT. Protein: CASSPGAPTNQPQHF.

This clone came up a few times. The chain uses TRBV7-8 and TRBJ2-7; TRBD1 is a possible D gene (6 bases). CDR3 length: 17 amino acids. Trimming cost V 4 bases and J 0 bases, with 19 bases left between them. Germline CDR1 reads SGHVS; CDR2 reads FQNEAQ. DNA of the CDR3: TGTGCCAGCAGCTCTCCGCAGACAGGACCTCTCTCCTACGAGCAGTACTTC. The encoded protein is CASSSPQTGPLSYEQYF.

The rearrangement uses TRBV21-1 and TRBJ2-2; the table assigns TRBD1, which was not confirmed against the DNA. TRBV21-1 is recorded as a pseudogene. The CDR3 has 15 amino acids. This CDR3 is CASSKEYQSRGELFF. CDR3 in DNA: TGTGCCAGCAGCAAAGAGTATCAGTCTCGCGGGGAGCTGTTTTTT.

V is TRBV9 and J is TRBJ2-7; TRBD1 matches 9 bases. CDR1 SGDLS and CDR2 YYNGEE come from the germline V gene. This CDR3 spans 15 amino acids. V lost 0 bases, J lost 7 bases, and 8 bases stayed unmatched. This CDR3 reads CASSVGGQGKYEQYF. The DNA for the CDR3 is TGTGCCAGCAGCGTAGGGGGACAGGGCAAATATGAGCAGTACTTC.

This clone has only a few counts. This chain connects TRBV10-3 to TRBJ2-3; D perhaps matches TRBD1 (5 bases). Germline CDR1 is ENHRY and CDR2 is SYGVKD. CDR3 length equals 14 residues. With 0 bases removed from V and 3 bases from J, the gap between germline ends came to 7 bases. CDR3 DNA sequence: TGTGCCATCAGTGAGTCGACAGAGACAGATACGCAGTATTTT. Its protein product is CAISESTETDTQYF.

The chain recombines TRBV28 with TRBJ1-5; D is possibly TRBD1 (5 bases). The CDR3 contains 15 residues. Trimming removed 1 base at V and 1 base at J, with 8 bases between. Germline assignment: CDR1 MDHEN and CDR2 SYDVKM. Written as DNA, the CDR3 is TGTGCCAGCAGTTTATTGGCAGGGAGCAATCAGCCCCAGCATTTT. It encodes CASSLLAGSNQPQHF.

This clone was detected only once. The CDR3 bases are TGTGCCAGCAGTGAATTTGGACTAGCCCAAGAGACCCAGTACTTC. Protein sequence: CASSEFGLAQETQYF. This sequence joins TRBV25-1 and TRBJ2-5; 8 bases are shared with TRBD2. The CDR3 loop spans 15 amino acids. With 1 base clipped from V and 1 base from J, the junction kept 2 bases outside the gene matches. Per the germline V gene, CDR1 is MGHDK and CDR2 is SYGVNS.

There are a few counts of this clone. The gene calls are TRBV29-1 and TRBJ2-6; D remains ambiguous. The CDR3 is 16 amino acids. V lost 2 bases and J lost 0, with 11 bases in between. CDR1 and CDR2 (germline): SQVTM, ANQGSEA. For the CDR3, the DNA is TGCAGCGTTGAATTCCGGGCTGCCTCTGGGGCCAACGTCCTGACTTTC. Translating it yields CSVEFRAASGANVLTF.

Only a few counts were recorded for this clone. J is TRBJ2-4 and V is TRBV28, with a possible D match to TRBD1 (5 bases). CDR3 size: 15 residues. Germline V gene data show CDR1 as MDHEN and CDR2 as SYDVKM. Deletions cut 5 bases from V and 0 bases from J, with 11 bases between. The CDR3 DNA reads TGTGCCAGCAGTCCGGACACATTAGCCAAAAACATTCAGTACTTC. Translation gives CASSPDTLAKNIQYF.

The chain couples TRBV29-1 to TRBJ2-7, with 10 nucleotides matching TRBD1. Unmatched junction bases numbered 5, after V lost 5 bases and J lost 4 bases. This CDR3 has 13 residues. In germline, CDR1 is SQVTM, CDR2 ANQGSEA. CDR3 nucleotide sequence: TGCAGCGTTAAGGGACAGGGGATTTACGAGCAGTACTTC. It specifies CSVKGQGIYEQYF.

The chain links TRBV29-1 to TRBJ2-1; TRBD1 matches 8 bases. Germline assignment: CDR1 SQVTM and CDR2 ANQGSEA. CDR3 length equals 15 residues. Trimming removed 7 bases from V and 7 bases from J; junction bases left unmatched: 15. The CDR3 protein is CSATGDSNFRNEQFF. CDR3 DNA: TGCAGCGCGACAGGGGACAGCAACTTTAGGAATGAGCAGTTCTTC.

V gene TRBV29-1 combines with J gene TRBJ1-2; the D gene is possibly TRBD1 (6 bases). CDR1 is SQVTM and CDR2 is ANQGSEA in the germline V gene. The CDR3 covers 13 residues. Trimming left V 8 bases short and J 4 bases short, with 17 bases between. In DNA form, the CDR3 reads TGCAGCTCTTCTACAGGGTCGGGCTATGGCTACACCTTC. Its translation is CSSSTGSGYGYTF.

The chain uses TRBV4-1 and TRBJ2-3; a possible D gene is TRBD2 (6 bases). Germline CDR1 MGHRA, CDR2 YSYEKL. The CDR3 is 12 residues long. The germline V and J ends were trimmed by 1 base and 11 bases, with 10 bases remaining between them. The CDR3 DNA sequence: TGCGCCAGCAGCCAAGGGGCGGGAAGGCAGTATTTT. It specifies CASSQGAGRQYF.